This T cell receptor beta chain came from a study of response to subunit inactivated influenza vaccine. Study conclusions and caveats: A suggestion made by the authors is that each seasonal influenza vaccination recruits few new T cells.

V dropped 7 bases and J dropped 10 bases, with 18 bases sitting between them. The CDR3 covers 13 residues. Germline CDR1 and CDR2: MGHDK and SYGVNS. TCRdb independently ran MiXCR on the RT-PCR reads; one entry per CDR3 protein. Of 450,000 to 550,000 distinct CDR3 sequences in the sample, about 25% were seen once. A word on this clonotype: Its target is unknown.

The source was CD4+ T cells sorted from PBMCs, collected more than 4 days after vaccination. This TCR was recovered from a man in his forties or fifties who received an inactivated influenza vaccine. J is TRBJ2-3 and V is TRBV25-1; maybe TRBD1 (5 bases). In DNA, the CDR3 is TGTGCCAGCACCACTCAAAGGGGTAGAGCGCAGTATTTT. This codes for CASTTQRGRAQYF.